The rows below give T cell receptor beta chains drawn from one sample of a study of blood T cell repertoires in COVID-19. This table comes from immunoSEQ multiplex PCR, and its TCRdb copy is limited to in-frame clones, with some not included. The sample includes some 150,000 clones, around 91% of them seen just once. The sample was peripheral blood. The origin of the receptors is a woman between 55 and 75 years old with active COVID-19. Both conserved end residues are part of each CDR3. The order of the fields is V gene, J gene, D gene, clone size, CDR3 DNA, CDR3 protein. The D gene is left open where the match is weak. Clone size, where shown, is once, few, many, or a class for clones that have expanded.

V gene: TRBV5-8
J gene: TRBJ1-2
D gene: TRBD1
clone size: .
CDR3 DNA: TGTGCCAGCAGCGGCCTGGGGACAGGGGGCTATAACTATGGCTACACCTTC
CDR3 protein: CASSGLGTGGYNYGYTF

V gene: TRBV28
J gene: TRBJ2-4
D gene: TRBD1
clone size: .
CDR3 DNA: TGTGCCAGCAGGTTACAGGGGGGCAAAAACATTCAGTACTTC
CDR3 protein: CASRLQGGKNIQYF

V gene: TRBV6-5
J gene: TRBJ1-2
D gene: TRBD1
clone size: .
CDR3 DNA: TGTGCCAGCACCTCCGACAGGGTAATGAATGGCTACACCTTC
CDR3 protein: CASTSDRVMNGYTF

V gene: TRBV7-9
J gene: TRBJ2-7
D gene: .
clone size: .
CDR3 DNA: TGTGCCAGCAGCAGAGGACAGACCTACGAGCAGTACTTC
CDR3 protein: CASSRGQTYEQYF

V gene: TRBV4-2
J gene: TRBJ2-3
D gene: .
clone size: .
CDR3 DNA: TGTGCCAGCGAAGATCGCCAGGGCACAGATACGCAGTATTTT
CDR3 protein: CASEDRQGTDTQYF

V gene: TRBV30
J gene: TRBJ1-6
D gene: .
clone size: .
CDR3 DNA: TGTGCCTGGTCGGGGATTCTCCCCGATAATTCACCCCTCCACTTT
CDR3 protein: CAWSGILPDNSPLHF

V gene: TRBV11-2
J gene: TRBJ2-7
D gene: .
clone size: .
CDR3 DNA: TGTGCCAGCAGCCTCCCCTTTAGCGAACCCTACGAGCAGTACTTC
CDR3 protein: CASSLPFSEPYEQYF

V gene: TRBV14
J gene: TRBJ2-3
D gene: .
clone size: .
CDR3 DNA: TGTGCCAGCAGCCAAGTGACTCTCCGCCGCACAGATACGCAGTATTTT
CDR3 protein: CASSQVTLRRTDTQYF

V gene: TRBV6-1
J gene: TRBJ1-1
D gene: .
clone size: .
CDR3 DNA: TGTGCCAGCAGTGCCGCCGGTGGGGGGAGAGGCACTGAAGCTTTCTTT
CDR3 protein: CASSAAGGGRGTEAFF

V gene: TRBV28
J gene: TRBJ1-3
D gene: .
clone size: .
CDR3 DNA: TGTGCCAGCAGTGACTTCAGGGACACACTCTCTGGAAACACCATATATTTT
CDR3 protein: CASSDFRDTLSGNTIYF

V gene: TRBV7-8
J gene: TRBJ2-7
D gene: TRBD1
clone size: .
CDR3 DNA: TGTGCCAGCAGCCGACGGACAGGGGAACACGAGCAGTACTTC
CDR3 protein: CASSRRTGEHEQYF

V gene: TRBV3-1/TRBV3-2
J gene: TRBJ2-7
D gene: .
clone size: .
CDR3 DNA: TGTGCCAGCAGCCTCAACTACGAGCAGTACTTC
CDR3 protein: CASSLNYEQYF

V gene: TRBV7-2
J gene: TRBJ2-5
D gene: .
clone size: once
CDR3 DNA: TGTGCCAGCAGACTTAGGAGTAGCGGCATGGGGGAGACCCAGTACTTC
CDR3 protein: CASRLRSSGMGETQYF